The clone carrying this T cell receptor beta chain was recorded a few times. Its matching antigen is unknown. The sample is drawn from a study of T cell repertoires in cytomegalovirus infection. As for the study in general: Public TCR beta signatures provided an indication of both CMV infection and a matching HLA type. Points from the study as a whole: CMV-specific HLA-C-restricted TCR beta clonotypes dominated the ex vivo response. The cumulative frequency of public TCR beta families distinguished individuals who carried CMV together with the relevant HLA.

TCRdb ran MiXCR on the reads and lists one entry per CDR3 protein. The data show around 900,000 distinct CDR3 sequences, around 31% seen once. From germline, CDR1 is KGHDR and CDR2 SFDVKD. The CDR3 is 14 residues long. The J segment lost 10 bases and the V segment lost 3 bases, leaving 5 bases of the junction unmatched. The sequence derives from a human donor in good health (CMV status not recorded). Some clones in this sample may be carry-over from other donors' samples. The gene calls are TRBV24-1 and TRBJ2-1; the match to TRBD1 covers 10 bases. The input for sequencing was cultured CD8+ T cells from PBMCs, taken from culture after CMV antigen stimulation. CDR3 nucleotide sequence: TGTGCCACCAGTGATATGACAGGGGGCACGGAGCAGTTCTTC. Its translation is CATSDMTGGTEQFF.